The source of this T cell receptor (beta chain) is a study of blood T cells in healthy people across ages. Study-wide points: Correlation between TCR beta diversity and naive T cell percentage was strong.

Through a sample-barcoded 5' primer and a J-beta primer mix, a second PCR was run for about 6 to 11 cycles. TCRdb recomputed calls from the 5' RACE reads with MiXCR, one row per CDR3 protein. The table lists over 450,000 distinct CDR3 sequences, nearly 25% of them singletons. In this sample, this clonotype turned up once. Its matching antigen is unknown. The CDR3 loop spans 18 amino acids. Germline V gene sequence: CDR1 SGHRS, CDR2 YFSETQ. The ends lost 0 bases at V and 0 bases at J; junction bases unmatched: 11. In addition, the sample was reused for a study of T cells of mothers and their children.

Sequenced sample: blood. This clonotype was sampled from a boy under 18 in good health. The genes are TRBV5-1 and TRBJ1-2, with 7 nucleotides matching TRBD1. The CDR3, as DNA: TGCGCCAGCAGCTTGGTCCAGGGGGGGACCCAAGCTAACTATGGCTACACCTTC. Translation gives CASSLVQGGTQANYGYTF.